These T cell receptor beta chains were read from a single sample in a study of CD8 T cells in ankylosing spondylitis. TCRdb re-called the 5' RACE reads with MiXCR, one entry per CDR3 protein. The data contain 250,000 or so distinct CDR3 sequences, 18% of them singletons. Sequencing used blood, either unsorted or a sorted T cell fraction (not recorded which). The receptor set was obtained from a male donor with ankylosing spondylitis or in good health (not recorded which). Both conserved end residues are part of each CDR3. D genes are given only for firm matches. Size is stated for part of the rows, as once, few or many counts, or as a class when the clone is expanded.

TRBV9	.	TRBD1	TRBJ2-3	CASSDDRGPDTQYF	TGTGCCAGCAGCGATGACAGGGGACCAGATACGCAGTATTTT
TRBV29-1	few	.	TRBJ2-5	CSVEDSGPETQYF	TGCAGCGTTGAGGATAGCGGCCCGGAGACCCAGTACTTC
TRBV5-6	few	.	TRBJ2-5	CASSPRNEETQYF	TGTGCCAGCAGCCCTAGGAACGAAGAGACCCAGTACTTC
TRBV4-2	.	.	TRBJ1-2	CASSLDSRYTF	TGTGCCAGCAGCCTGGACAGTCGCTACACCTTC
TRBV9	.	TRBD1	TRBJ2-5	CASSVAPETGGKETQYF	TGTGCCAGCAGCGTAGCCCCAGAGACAGGGGGGAAGGAGACCCAGTACTTC
TRBV7-9	.	.	TRBJ2-1	CASSIRVGTNNEQFF	TGTGCCAGCAGCATTCGGGTCGGGACGAACAATGAGCAGTTCTTC
TRBV5-1	few	TRBD2	TRBJ2-7	CASSEGLVSYEQYF	TGCGCCAGCAGCGAGGGACTAGTCTCCTACGAGCAGTACTTC
TRBV12-3/TRBV12-4	.	.	TRBJ1-1	CASTPGYTEAFF	TGTGCCAGCACCCCGGGGTACACTGAAGCTTTCTTT
TRBV4-1	.	.	TRBJ1-4	CASSQAAWAKLFF	TGCGCCAGCAGCCAGGCTGCATGGGCAAAACTGTTTTTT
TRBV9	.	TRBD2	TRBJ2-7	CASSVGVLAGADEQYF	TGTGCCAGCAGCGTAGGCGTACTAGCGGGGGCCGACGAGCAGTACTTC
TRBV5-5	many	TRBD1	TRBJ1-2	CASSSSTGTAYYGYTF	TGTGCCAGCAGCTCGTCGACCGGGACAGCCTATTATGGCTACACCTTC
TRBV20-1	once	TRBD1	TRBJ2-5	CSASQGVRETQYF	TGCAGTGCTAGTCAGGGGGTGAGGGAGACCCAGTACTTC